Presented here are 32 T cell receptor beta chains from one specimen sequenced in a study of tumor-infiltrating lymphocytes in localized non-small cell lung cancer. The method was immunoSEQ multiplex PCR; TCRdb's version includes in-frame clones alone and lacks a portion of them. The sample holds under 6,000 clones; roughly 95% are singletons and the top ten take about 3.4%. The sample consisted of uninvolved lung tissue not adjacent to the tumor. The receptors originated from a human donor with non-small cell lung cancer.

The chain employs TRBV18 and TRBJ2-3; 11 bases line up with TRBD2. The CDR3 is 17 residues long. V trimming: 3 bases; J trimming: 5 bases; junction bases outside the gene matches: 10. Germline CDR1 reads KGHSH; CDR2 reads LQKENI. The CDR3 coding sequence is TGTGCCAGCTCACCTACTAGCGGGGGTCAAGGTGGAGATACGCAGTATTTT. This gives the protein CASSPTSGGQGGDTQYF.

The chain employs TRBV6-5 and TRBJ2-5; D may be TRBD2 (5 bases). The germline CDR1 and CDR2 sequences are MNHEY and SVGAGI. Trimming pared 10 bases from V and 1 base from J, leaving 16 bases between. The CDR3 runs to 14 residues. CDR3 DNA sequence: TGTGCCACCTCGAGGGAAAGCATCCAAGAGACCCAGTACTTC. Its translation: CATSRESIQETQYF.

The rearrangement uses TRBV2 and TRBJ2-3, with TRBD2 matching 10 bases. The junction had 16 bases not matched to a gene; V was cut back by 4 bases and J by 0 bases. CDR1 SNHLY and CDR2 FYNNEI come from the germline V gene. This CDR3 spans 20 amino acids. This CDR3 is CASSVYGAGGGPGSTDTQYF. In DNA form, the CDR3 reads TGTGCCAGCAGTGTGTATGGAGCGGGAGGGGGCCCAGGAAGCACAGATACGCAGTATTTT. The full variable domain, with the rest looked up from reference TRBV2 and TRBJ2-3, is EPEVTQTPSHQVTQMGQEVILRCVPISNHLYFYWYRQILGQKVEFLVSFYNNEISEKSEIFDDQFSVERPDGSNFTLKIRSTKLEDSAMYFCASSVYGAGGGPGSTDTQYFGPGTRLTVL.

The chain uses TRBV4-2 and TRBJ1-1, with 10 bases aligning to TRBD1. V lost 5 bases and J lost 1; bases outside the gene matches: 7. CDR3 length equals 16 residues. Germline loops: CDR1 LGHNA, CDR2 YNFKEQ. In nucleotides, the CDR3 is TGTGCCAGCAGCTATCGACAGGGGGCCAGGAACACTGAAGCTTTCTTT. It codes for CASSYRQGARNTEAFF.

The rearrangement joins TRBV7-9 to TRBJ2-7; D call uncertain. The CDR3 contains 14 residues. CDR1 and CDR2 (germline): SEHNR, FQNEAQ (reference sequence). The ends were cut back, 1 base at V and 4 bases at J, with 11 bases in the middle. The CDR3 DNA reads TGTGCCAGCAGCTTAGAGGACCACAGTTACGAGCAGTACTTC. Encoded protein: CASSLEDHSYEQYF. The full variable domain, rest sourced from reference TRBV7-9 and TRBJ2-7, is DTGVSQNPRHKITKRGQNVTFRCDPISEHNRLYWYRQTLGQGPEFLTYFQNEAQLEKSRLLSDRFSAERPKGSFSTLEIQRTEQGDSAMYLCASSLEDHSYEQYFGPGTRLTVT.

The J gene is TRBJ1-6, the V gene TRBV4-1; D call uncertain. The CDR3 extends over 16 amino acids. Between the trimmed V and J ends, which lost 0 bases and 13 bases, there was a span of 19 bases. The V gene's germline CDR1 is MGHRA and CDR2 YSYEKL. The CDR3 DNA sequence: TGCGCCAGCAGCCAAGATGGGCATGGGAGGGTCGCGCCCCTCCACTTT. Translated, it gives CASSQDGHGRVAPLHF.

Worth noting for this clone: The sample carries other DNA sequences with the same CDR3. The CDR3 protein is CASSLGSGANVLTF. The CDR3 nucleotides are TGTGCCAGCAGCTTGGGCTCTGGGGCCAACGTCCTGACTTTC. This chain joins TRBV7-8 and TRBJ2-6; D is uncertain. V lost 3 bases and J 0 bases, leaving 3 bases between the germline ends. The germline V gene encodes CDR1 SGHVS and CDR2 FQNEAQ. This CDR3 has 14 amino acids.

CDR3 in amino acids: CAWDSYSGEKLFF. The CDR3 DNA reads TGTGCCTGGGATAGCTACAGTGGTGAAAAACTGTTTTTT. This chain links TRBV30 with TRBJ1-4, with D hard to call. The CDR3 spans 13 residues. The V gene lost 5 bases and the J gene lost 7 bases, with 14 bases spanning the gap. In germline, CDR1 is GTSNPN, CDR2 SVGIG (reference sequence).

The chain is built from TRBV4-1 and TRBJ1-2; D not certain. Germline V lookup: CDR1 MGHRA, CDR2 YSYEKL. The CDR3 covers 14 residues. The V gene lost 1 base and the J gene lost 1 base, with 7 bases spanning the gap. As DNA, the CDR3 is TGCGCCAGCAGCCAAGGCCCGGATAACTATGGCTACACCTTC. It specifies CASSQGPDNYGYTF.

The chain combines TRBV18 with TRBJ2-1; 10 bases agree with TRBD2. CDR1 KGHSH and CDR2 LQKENI come from the germline V gene. The CDR3 has 15 residues. J lost 5 bases, V lost 3 bases, and 4 bases had no gene match. CDR3 amino acids: CASSPRLAGDNEQFF. The CDR3 nucleotides are TGTGCCAGCTCACCTCGCCTAGCGGGGGACAATGAGCAGTTCTTC.

The rearrangement joins TRBV5-1 to TRBJ2-2; D might be TRBD1 (5 bases). This CDR3 spans 15 amino acids. Trimming removed 0 bases at V and 3 bases at J, with 9 bases between. CDR1 and CDR2 from the germline V gene are SGHRS and YFSETQ. For the CDR3, the DNA is TGCGCCAGCAGCTTGGCACAGGTGTACACCGGGGAGCTGTTTTTT. The encoded protein is CASSLAQVYTGELFF.

There are a few counts of this clone. The chain recombines TRBV30 with TRBJ1-1; the D is unclear. The CDR3 covers 12 residues. Germline CDR1 is GTSNPN and CDR2 is SVGIG (reference sequence). V lost 1 base and J 4 bases, leaving 7 bases between the germline ends. The CDR3 nucleotides are TGTGCCTGGAGTGCCAGGAGCACTGAAGCTTTCTTT. This translates into CAWSARSTEAFF.

The chain recombines TRBV9 with TRBJ2-3; D possibly corresponds to TRBD2 (7 bases). Trimming shortened V by 4 bases and J by 4 bases, and 19 bases separated the two germline ends. The CDR3 has 16 residues. The germline V gene has CDR1 SGDLS and CDR2 YYNGEE. The CDR3 sequence: CASSRGGGGVADTQYF. DNA for the CDR3: TGTGCCAGCAGCCGCGGGGGCGGGGGTGTAGCAGATACGCAGTATTTT. Full variable domain (outside the CDR3, taken from reference TRBV9 and TRBJ2-3): DSGVTQTPKHLITATGQRVTLRCSPRSGDLSVYWYQQSLDQGLQFLIQYYNGEERAKGNILERFSAQQFPDLHSELNLSSLELGDSALYFCASSRGGGGVADTQYFGPGTRLTVL.

The chain links TRBV13 to TRBJ1-3, with a weak D call TRBD1 (5 bases). Germline CDR1 PRHDT, CDR2 FYEKMQ (reference sequence). This CDR3 spans 11 amino acids. V was cut by 8 bases and J by 9 bases, with 11 bases left in between. The CDR3 bases are TGTGCCAGCGAGCTTGGGGCCACCATATATTTT. It translates to CASELGATIYF.

The chain has TRBV7-2 and TRBJ1-4, with a possible D match to TRBD1 (5 bases). The CDR3 is 17 amino acids. The V end was cut by 1 base, the J end by 3 bases, with 15 bases between. CDR1 is SGHTA and CDR2 is FQGNSA in the germline V gene. The CDR3 loop is CASSLVGQGSPNEKLFF. Here the CDR3 DNA reads TGTGCCAGCAGCTTAGTGGGGCAGGGTTCCCCTAATGAAAAACTGTTTTTT. Combining the CDR3 with reference TRBV7-2 and TRBJ1-4 gives the whole variable domain GAGVSQSPSNKVTEKGKDVELRCDPISGHTALYWYRQSLGQGLEFLIYFQGNSAPDKSGLPSDRFSAERTGGSVSTLTIQRTQQEDSAVYLCASSLVGQGSPNEKLFFGSGTQLSVL.

This chain links TRBV5-1 with TRBJ2-2; D possibly corresponds to TRBD1 (6 bases). The germline CDR1 and CDR2 sequences are SGHRS and YFSETQ. Trimming cost V 4 bases and J 0 bases, with 10 bases left between them. The CDR3 has 15 residues. This chain's CDR3 is CASSDGTPNTGELFF. CDR3 DNA sequence: TGCGCCAGCAGCGACGGGACACCGAACACCGGGGAGCTGTTTTTT. Variable domain in full (rest from reference TRBV5-1 and TRBJ2-2): KAGVTQTPRYLIKTRGQQVTLSCSPISGHRSVSWYQQTPGQGLQFLFEYFSETQRNKGNFPGRFSGRQFSNSRSEMNVSTLELGDSALYLCASSDGTPNTGELFFGEGSRLTVL.

The chain couples TRBV5-1 to TRBJ2-2; weak D call: TRBD2 (6 bases). Germline-derived CDR1 and CDR2 are SGHRS and YFSETQ. V was clipped by 2 bases and J by 5 bases, with 19 bases between them. The CDR3 spans 17 residues. The CDR3 bases are TGCGCCAGCAGCTTTCGAACGGGAGCTGAAAGAACCGGGGAGCTGTTTTTT. Protein sequence: CASSFRTGAERTGELFF. Combining the CDR3 with reference TRBV5-1 and TRBJ2-2 gives the whole variable domain KAGVTQTPRYLIKTRGQQVTLSCSPISGHRSVSWYQQTPGQGLQFLFEYFSETQRNKGNFPGRFSGRQFSNSRSEMNVSTLELGDSALYLCASSFRTGAERTGELFFGEGSRLTVL.

This chain connects TRBV7-2 to TRBJ1-1, with D hard to call. The length of the CDR3 is 14 residues. The germline gives CDR1 SGHTA, CDR2 FQGNSA. Trimming shortened V by 0 bases and J by 10 bases, and 15 bases separated the two germline ends. The CDR3 protein is CASSLAQEGSRAFF. The DNA of the CDR3 is TGTGCCAGCAGCTTAGCCCAGGAGGGCTCCCGAGCTTTCTTT.

The chain is built from TRBV6-1 and TRBJ1-2; D not resolved. The germline V gene has CDR1 MNHNS and CDR2 SASEGT. V lost 2 bases and J lost 8, with 18 bases in between. The CDR3 is 15 amino acids. The CDR3 region has the DNA TGTGCCAGCAGTGAACTGGTCTTGCCGGTCGGCGGCTACACCTTC. It specifies CASSELVLPVGGYTF.

The chain is built from TRBV4-1 and TRBJ2-2; 10 nucleotides line up with TRBD2. The CDR3 is 19 amino acids. The germline V gene has CDR1 MGHRA and CDR2 YSYEKL. J gave up 0 bases and V 1 base, and 8 bases lay outside the gene matches. The CDR3 protein is CASSQGLAGAHSNTGELFF. The CDR3 DNA is TGCGCCAGCAGCCAAGGGCTAGCGGGGGCCCACTCGAACACCGGGGAGCTGTTTTTT.

V gene TRBV7-6 combines with J gene TRBJ2-2; no firm D call. The V and J ends lost 3 bases and 3 bases respectively, with 5 bases between them. This CDR3 is built from 13 residues. From germline, CDR1 is SGHVS and CDR2 FNYEAQ. The CDR3 DNA sequence: TGTGCCAGCAGCTTGACCCACACCGGGGAGCTGTTTTTT. It translates to CASSLTHTGELFF. The full variable domain, in which reference TRBV7-6 and TRBJ2-2 provide the parts outside the CDR3, is GAGVSQSPRYKVTKRGQDVALRCDPISGHVSLYWYRQALGQGPEFLTYFNYEAQQDKSGLPNDRFSAERPEGSISTLTIQRTEQRDSAMYRCASSLTHTGELFFGEGSRLTVL.

This sequence joins TRBV7-2 and TRBJ1-6, with D possibly being TRBD1 (6 bases). The CDR3 has 13 amino acids. V lost 1 base and J lost 14, with 12 bases in between. Germline V CDR1 and CDR2: SGHTA, FQGNSA. The CDR3 nucleotides are TGTGCCAGCAGCTTAGAGGGGGGTCGCACCCTCCACTTT. The encoded protein is CASSLEGGRTLHF.

As DNA, the CDR3 is TGTGCCAGCAGCTTTGGCTCTGGGGCCAACGTCCTGACTTTC. Its translation is CASSFGSGANVLTF. The chain is built from TRBV7-2 and TRBJ2-6, with unresolved D. Trimming took 3 bases from V and 0 from J, leaving 3 bases between them. The CDR3 extends over 14 amino acids. Germline-derived CDR1 and CDR2 are SGHTA and FQGNSA.

V gene TRBV13 combines with J gene TRBJ2-1, with TRBD2 matching 7 bases. Per the germline V gene, CDR1 is PRHDT and CDR2 is FYEKMQ (reference sequence). V was pared by 3 bases and J by 5 bases, with 7 bases of the junction left unmatched. CDR3 size: 15 residues. CDR3 DNA: TGTGCCAGCAGCTTCCCTAGCGGAGGGGACAATGAGCAGTTCTTC. This translates into CASSFPSGGDNEQFF.

The chain has TRBV6-5 and TRBJ1-4; D not certain. V lost 6 bases and J lost 0, with 8 bases in between. CDR1 MNHEY and CDR2 SVGAGI come from the germline V gene. This CDR3 is built from 14 residues. The CDR3 sequence is CASREAATNEKLFF. CDR3 sequence (DNA): TGTGCCAGCAGAGAAGCAGCAACTAATGAAAAACTGTTTTTT.

The rearrangement uses TRBV4-1 and TRBJ1-5; D unresolved. CDR3 length: 14 residues. Trimming removed 1 base from V and 0 bases from J, with 4 bases in between. CDR1 is MGHRA and CDR2 is YSYEKL in the germline V gene. DNA of the CDR3: TGCGCCAGCAGCCAAGTCTCTAGCAATCAGCCCCAGCATTTT. It encodes CASSQVSSNQPQHF.

The chain couples TRBV2 to TRBJ2-3; D is undetermined. Germline V lookup: CDR1 SNHLY, CDR2 FYNNEI. This CDR3 spans 14 amino acids. Trimming pared 5 bases from V and 0 bases from J, leaving 9 bases between. CDR3 in amino acids: CASSLSSSTDTQYF. CDR3 bases: TGTGCCAGCAGTCTCAGTTCTAGCACAGATACGCAGTATTTT.

The V call is TRBV7-8, the J call TRBJ1-2; 9 bases are a match to TRBD1. The V segment lost 4 bases and the J segment 7 bases; nucleotides outside the gene matches: 7. The germline gives CDR1 SGHVS, CDR2 FQNEAQ. This CDR3 is built from 14 residues. The CDR3 here is CASSSRTGAGGYTF. The CDR3 DNA is TGTGCCAGCAGCTCCCGGACAGGGGCCGGTGGCTACACCTTC.

This clone was seen only once. This chain joins TRBV2 and TRBJ1-5, with D unresolved. CDR1 SNHLY and CDR2 FYNNEI come from the germline V gene. V was cut by 5 bases and J by 4 bases, with 9 bases left in between. The CDR3 totals 13 residues. The CDR3 loop is CASSITGNQPQHF. CDR3 DNA sequence: TGTGCCAGCAGTATAACCGGTAATCAGCCCCAGCATTTT.

This clone was seen once. This chain joins TRBV5-6 and TRBJ2-7; a weak D match, TRBD1 (6 bases). This CDR3 is 15 amino acids long. V lost 0 bases and J lost 6, with 16 bases in between. Germline V gives CDR1 SGHDT, CDR2 YYEEEE. This chain's CDR3 is CASSLGGTTRREQYF. The CDR3, as DNA: TGTGCCAGCAGCTTGGGAGGGACAACCAGGCGCGAGCAGTACTTC.

V and J are TRBV5-4 and TRBJ2-2; D may be TRBD1 (5 bases). V dropped 0 bases and J dropped 8 bases, with 17 bases sitting between them. The CDR3 runs to 16 residues. The germline V gene encodes CDR1 SGHNT and CDR2 YYREEE (reference sequence). The CDR3 is CASSLASSTGRGELFF. The CDR3 nucleotides are TGTGCCAGCAGCTTGGCCTCTAGTACAGGACGAGGGGAGCTGTTTTTT.

The chain has TRBV5-6 and TRBJ2-7, with D uncertain. This CDR3 has 13 residues. The V end was cut by 4 bases, the J end by 3 bases, with 11 bases between. Looked up from germline, CDR1 is SGHDT and CDR2 is YYEEEE. The CDR3 nucleotides are TGTGCCAGCAGCCCCTTTCAGGACTACGAGCAGTACTTC. Translating it yields CASSPFQDYEQYF.